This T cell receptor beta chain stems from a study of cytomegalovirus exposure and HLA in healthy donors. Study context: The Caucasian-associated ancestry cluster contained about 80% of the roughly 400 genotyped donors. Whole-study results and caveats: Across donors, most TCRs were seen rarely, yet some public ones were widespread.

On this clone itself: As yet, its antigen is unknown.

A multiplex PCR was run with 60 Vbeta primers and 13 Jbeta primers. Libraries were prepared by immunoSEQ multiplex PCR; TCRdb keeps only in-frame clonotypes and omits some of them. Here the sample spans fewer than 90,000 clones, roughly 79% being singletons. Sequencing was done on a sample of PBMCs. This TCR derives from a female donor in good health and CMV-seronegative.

The CDR3 DNA is TGTGCCAGTAGACAGGAGGGGGCAAGCAATCAGCCCCAGCATTTT. This translates into CASRQEGASNQPQHF. The chain has TRBV19 and TRBJ1-5; 7 nucleotides align to TRBD1. Unmatched junction bases numbered 6, after V lost 6 bases and J lost 1 base. Per the germline V gene, CDR1 is LNHDA and CDR2 is SQIVND (reference sequence). The CDR3 has 15 amino acids.